This is a list of T cell receptor beta chains from one sample in a study of sequential checkpoint blockade in melanoma. The data were produced by immunoSEQ multiplex PCR, yet TCRdb's version contains in-frame clones alone and is incomplete. Found here are about 18,000 clones, approximately 26% of them singletons; the top ten hold about 6.8%. The material was tumor tissue (inferred from file names), obtained from a patient given nivolumab and ipilimumab in sequence. The origin of the receptors is a human donor with melanoma. Both conserved end residues are part of each CDR3. D genes are given only for firm matches. Expanded clones are given a class, and other clones once, few, many or no size at all.

-	TRBV4-1	few	TRBJ2-7	CASSQGPGIGEQYF	TGCGCCAGCAGCCAAGGCCCGGGGATCGGGGAGCAGTACTTC
-	TRBV11-3	few	TRBJ1-5	CASSLSTSNQPQHF	TGTGCCAGCAGCTTATCGACTAGCAATCAGCCCCAGCATTTT
-	TRBV4-1	few	TRBJ2-3	CASSQKAYTDTQYF	TGCGCCAGCAGCCAAAAGGCATACACAGATACGCAGTATTTT
-	TRBV4-1	few	TRBJ2-6	CASSQVTGDVLTF	TGCGCCAGCAGCCAAGTTACGGGGGACGTCCTGACTTTC
-	TRBV6-8	-	TRBJ1-4	CASKTATNEKLFF	TGTGCCAGCAAGACAGCAACTAATGAAAAACTGTTTTTT
-	TRBV11-3	few	TRBJ1-6	CASSLYGRYNSPLHF	TGTGCCAGCAGCTTATATGGACGCTATAATTCACCCCTCCACTTT
-	TRBV28	few	TRBJ1-5	CASSLSISNQPQHF	TGTGCCAGCAGTTTAAGCATAAGCAATCAGCCCCAGCATTTT
-	TRBV1	-	TRBJ2-1	CASSLLGGGGPGAYNEQFF	TGCGCCAGCAGCTTGCTTGGAGGCGGGGGCCCGGGGGCCTACAATGAGCAGTTCTTC
TRBD2	TRBV19	-	TRBJ2-5	CASSRLAGLETQYF	TGTGCCAGTAGCCGACTAGCGGGGCTGGAGACCCAGTACTTC
TRBD1	TRBV5-1	-	TRBJ2-1	CASSKGQGAGEQFF	TGCGCCAGCAGCAAAGGACAGGGGGCTGGTGAGCAGTTCTTC
-	TRBV6-8	few	TRBJ2-1	CASSRGSYNEQFF	TGTGCCAGCAGCCGCGGCTCCTACAATGAGCAGTTCTTC